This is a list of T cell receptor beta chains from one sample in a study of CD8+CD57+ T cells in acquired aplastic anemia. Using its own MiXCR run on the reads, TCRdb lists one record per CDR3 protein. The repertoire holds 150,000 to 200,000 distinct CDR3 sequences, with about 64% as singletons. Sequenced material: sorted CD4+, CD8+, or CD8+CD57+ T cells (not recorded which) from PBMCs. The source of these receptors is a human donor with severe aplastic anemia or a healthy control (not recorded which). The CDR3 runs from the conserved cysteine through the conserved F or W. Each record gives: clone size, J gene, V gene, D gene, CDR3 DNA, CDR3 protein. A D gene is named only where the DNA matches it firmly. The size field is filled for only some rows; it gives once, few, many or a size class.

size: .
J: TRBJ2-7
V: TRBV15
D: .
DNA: TGTGCCACCAGCACCTACAGGGCTTCAGACGAGCAGTACTTC
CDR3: CATSTYRASDEQYF

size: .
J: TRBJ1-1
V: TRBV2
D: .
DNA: TGTGCCACCACAGGGTTTCGGAACACTGAAGCTTTCTTT
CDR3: CATTGFRNTEAFF

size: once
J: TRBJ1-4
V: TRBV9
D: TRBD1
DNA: TGTGCCAGCAGCGAAGAGACAGGGGGCGGTGAAAAACTGTTTTTT
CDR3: CASSEETGGGEKLFF

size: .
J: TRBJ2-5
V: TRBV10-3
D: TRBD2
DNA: TGTGCCACCGGGACTAGCGCGCCCTTGGAGGAGACCCAGTACTTC
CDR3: CATGTSAPLEETQYF

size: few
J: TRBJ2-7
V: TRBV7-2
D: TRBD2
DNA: TGTGCCAGCAGCGCAGTGTGGCGGGAGGCGAGGTCGCACTACGAGCAGTACTTC
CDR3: CASSAVWREARSHYEQYF

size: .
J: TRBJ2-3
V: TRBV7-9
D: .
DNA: TGTGCCACAGGGATTGATGGGACAGATACGCAGTATTTT
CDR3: CATGIDGTDTQYF

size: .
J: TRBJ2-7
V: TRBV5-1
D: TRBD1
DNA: TGCGCCAGCAGCTTAATGGACAGGGGCCTCTACGAGCAGTACTTC
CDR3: CASSLMDRGLYEQYF

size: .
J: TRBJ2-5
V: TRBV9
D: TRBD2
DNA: TGTGCCAGCAGCGTAGGACTAGCGGAACGAGAGACCCAGTACTTC
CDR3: CASSVGLAERETQYF

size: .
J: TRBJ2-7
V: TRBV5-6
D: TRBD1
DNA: TGTGCCAGCAGCCCAGGGGGAGTCACCTACGAGCAGTACTTC
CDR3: CASSPGGVTYEQYF

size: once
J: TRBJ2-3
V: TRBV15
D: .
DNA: TGTGCCACCAGCAGAGATCCTGCGACAGATACGCAGTATTTT
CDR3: CATSRDPATDTQYF

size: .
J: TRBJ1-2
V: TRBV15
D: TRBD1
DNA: TGTGCCACCAGTCTGGACAGGTCTGTGATTAACTACACCTTC
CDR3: CATSLDRSVINYTF

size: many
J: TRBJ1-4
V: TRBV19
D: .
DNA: TGTGCCAGTAGTATAGATCATGACTTTGGTGAAAAACTGTTTTTT
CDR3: CASSIDHDFGEKLFF

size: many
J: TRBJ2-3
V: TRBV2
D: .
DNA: TGTGCCAGCTTAACAGATACGCAGTATTTT
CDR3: CASLTDTQYF

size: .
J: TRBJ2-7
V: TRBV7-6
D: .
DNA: TGTGCCAGCAGCCACTTTGTTGGTGGGTTCTCCTACGAGCAGTACTTC
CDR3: CASSHFVGGFSYEQYF

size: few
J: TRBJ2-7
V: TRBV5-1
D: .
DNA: TGCGCCAGCAGCTTGCAGGGAGAGCACGGGGACGAGCAGTACTTC
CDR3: CASSLQGEHGDEQYF

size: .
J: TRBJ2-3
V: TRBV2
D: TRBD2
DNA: TGTGCCAGCAGTCTAGCGGGAGGGGGCACAGATACGCAGTATTTT
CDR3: CASSLAGGGTDTQYF

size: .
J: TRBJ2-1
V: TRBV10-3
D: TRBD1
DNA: TGTGCCAGCAGCCGGACAGGAGAGCACAATGAGCAGTTCTTC
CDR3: CASSRTGEHNEQFF

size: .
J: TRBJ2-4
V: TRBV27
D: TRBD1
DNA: TGTGCCAGCAGTTTATGGTGGACAGGCTCCAAAAACATTCAGTACTTC
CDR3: CASSLWWTGSKNIQYF

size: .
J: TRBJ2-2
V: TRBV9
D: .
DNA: TGTGCCAGCAGCGTCCGACTAACCGGGGAGCTGTTTTTT
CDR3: CASSVRLTGELFF

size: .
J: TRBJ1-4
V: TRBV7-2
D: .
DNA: TGTGCCAGCAGCTTAGGACCGGGTCGAGGAGGAAAACTGTTTTTT
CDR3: CASSLGPGRGGKLFF

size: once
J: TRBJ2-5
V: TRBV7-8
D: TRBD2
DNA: TGTGCCAGCAGCTCCGTCGGGGGGGCCCCACAAGAGACCCAGTACTTC
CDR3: CASSSVGGAPQETQYF

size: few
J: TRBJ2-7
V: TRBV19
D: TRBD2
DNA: TGTGCCAGTAGTGTGGGGACTAGCGGGACCTACGAGCAGTACTTC
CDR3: CASSVGTSGTYEQYF

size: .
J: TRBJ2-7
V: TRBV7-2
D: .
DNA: TGTGCCAGCAGCGGACAGAGAGCCTACGAGCAGTACTTC
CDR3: CASSGQRAYEQYF